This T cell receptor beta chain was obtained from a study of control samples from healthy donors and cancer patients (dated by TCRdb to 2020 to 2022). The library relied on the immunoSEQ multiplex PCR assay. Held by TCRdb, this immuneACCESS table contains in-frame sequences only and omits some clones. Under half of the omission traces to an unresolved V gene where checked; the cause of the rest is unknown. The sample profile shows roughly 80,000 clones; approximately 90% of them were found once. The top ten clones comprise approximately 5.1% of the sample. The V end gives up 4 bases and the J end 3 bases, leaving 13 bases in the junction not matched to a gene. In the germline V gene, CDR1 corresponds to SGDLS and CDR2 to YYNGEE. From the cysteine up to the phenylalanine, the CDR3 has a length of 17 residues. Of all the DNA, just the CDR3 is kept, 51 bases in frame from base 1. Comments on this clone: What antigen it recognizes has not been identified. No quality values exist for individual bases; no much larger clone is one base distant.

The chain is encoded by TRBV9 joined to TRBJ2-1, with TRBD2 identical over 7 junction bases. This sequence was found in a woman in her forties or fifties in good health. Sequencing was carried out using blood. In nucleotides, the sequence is TGTGCCAGCAGCCCCACTTCCGTGACTAGCAGCTACAATGAGCAGTTCTTC. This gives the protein CASSPTSVTSSYNEQFF.